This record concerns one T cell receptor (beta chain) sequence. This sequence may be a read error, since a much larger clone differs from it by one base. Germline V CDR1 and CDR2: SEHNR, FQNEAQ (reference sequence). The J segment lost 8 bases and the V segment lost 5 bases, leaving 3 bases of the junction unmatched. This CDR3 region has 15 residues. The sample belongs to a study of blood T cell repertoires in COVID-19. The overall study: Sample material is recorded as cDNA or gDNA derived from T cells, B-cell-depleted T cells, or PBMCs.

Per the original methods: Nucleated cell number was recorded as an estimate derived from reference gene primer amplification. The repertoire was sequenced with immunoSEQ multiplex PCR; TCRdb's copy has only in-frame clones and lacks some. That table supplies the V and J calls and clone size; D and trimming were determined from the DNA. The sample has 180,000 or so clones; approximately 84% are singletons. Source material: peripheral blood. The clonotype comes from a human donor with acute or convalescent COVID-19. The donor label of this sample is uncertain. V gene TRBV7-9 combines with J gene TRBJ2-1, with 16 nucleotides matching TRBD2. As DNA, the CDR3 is TGTGCCAGCAGCCCAGGGACTAGCGGGAGGGATGAGCAGTTCTTC. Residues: CASSPGTSGRDEQFF.